This is a list of T cell receptor beta chains from one sample in a study of cytomegalovirus exposure and HLA in healthy donors. Produced via immunoSEQ multiplex PCR; TCRdb's table is partial and in-frame only. The sample lists more than 110,000 clones, about nine tenths occurring once. Material for sequencing was PBMCs. The receptor set was obtained from a man aged 18 to 35 in good health and CMV-seronegative. Both conserved end residues are part of each CDR3. D genes are given only for firm matches. A clone size is listed for some rows: how often the clone was seen (once, few, many), or a class if it is expanded.

d_call cdr3_length j_call v_call clone_size cdr3_nt cdr3_aa
. 15 TRBJ2-5 TRBV6-5 . TGTGCCAGCAGACACGCAGGACGACAGGAAGAGACCCAGTACTTC CASRHAGRQEETQYF
TRBD2 15 TRBJ2-2 TRBV28 once TGTGCCAGCAGTCAAGGACTAGGTTTTACCGGGGAGCTGTTTTTT CASSQGLGFTGELFF
TRBD1 16 TRBJ2-5 TRBV6-6 . TGTGCCAGCAGTTACGGGACAGGTCTTTTCCAAGAGACCCAGTACTTC CASSYGTGLFQETQYF
TRBD1 13 TRBJ1-2 TRBV19 . TGTGCCAGCCACTTTGGACAGGGCTATGGCTACACCTTC CASHFGQGYGYTF
TRBD2 16 TRBJ2-3 TRBV4-2 . TGTGCCAGCAGCCAATACCTAGCGGGGGGCACAGATACGCAGTATTTT CASSQYLAGGTDTQYF
. 17 TRBJ1-2 TRBV14 . TGTGCCAGCAGCCAAGAAGGGTCTACAGGGTGGGGTTATGGCTACACCTTC CASSQEGSTGWGYGYTF
TRBD2 21 TRBJ2-7 TRBV7-6 . TGTGCCAGCAGCGATAAAGGTTGGACTAGCGGGGGGTCGCGAACACCCTACGAGCAGTACTTC CASSDKGWTSGGSRTPYEQYF
. 11 TRBJ1-1 TRBV29-1 . TGCAGCGCCTATCTCGGTGAAGAAGCTTTCTTT CSAYLGEEAFF
TRBD1 14 TRBJ1-2 TRBV5-4 . TGTGCCAGCAGCGTTACAGGGGCGGGCTATGGCTACACCTTC CASSVTGAGYGYTF
TRBD2 14 TRBJ2-3 TRBV28 . TGTGCCAGCAGGAGCGGGAGGAGCACAGATACGCAGTATTTT CASRSGRSTDTQYF
. 14 TRBJ2-5 TRBV6-5 . TGTGCCAGCAGTCCCCGGGGCCGGGGGGAGACCCAGTACTTC CASSPRGRGETQYF
. 15 TRBJ2-3 TRBV6-5 . TGTGCCAGCAGTTACGGGGCTAGCGAAACAGATACGCAGTATTTT CASSYGASETDTQYF
TRBD1 15 TRBJ1-1 TRBV19 . TGTGCCAGTAGAGATCGGACAGGGTGGAGAACTGAAGCTTTCTTT CASRDRTGWRTEAFF
. 15 TRBJ2-7 TRBV4-2 . TGTGCCAGCAGCCAGTTTTGGCAGGACTCCTACGAGCAGTACTTC CASSQFWQDSYEQYF
TRBD1 15 TRBJ2-7 TRBV5-1 . TGCGCCAGCAGCTTGGCCGGGACAGGGATCTACGAGCAGTACTTC CASSLAGTGIYEQYF
. 14 TRBJ2-7 TRBV28 once TGTGCCAGCAGCCAAACAGGGTCTAGGGTCGAGCAGTACTTC CASSQTGSRVEQYF
TRBD1 15 TRBJ1-2 TRBV27 . TGTGCCAGCAGGGAAACAGGGGGAATTCACTATGGCTACACCTTC CASRETGGIHYGYTF
TRBD2 15 TRBJ2-1 TRBV6-1 . TGTGCCAGCAGTGAGTGGAGTAGCGGGAGGGATGAGCAGTTCTTC CASSEWSSGRDEQFF
. 14 TRBJ2-7 TRBV5-1 . TGCGCCAGCAGCCTTGCGACAGGCCATGTCGAGCAGTACTTC CASSLATGHVEQYF
TRBD2 13 TRBJ2-1 TRBV2 . TGTGCCGGAAAGCGGGGGGGGCTCAATGAGCAGTTCTTC CAGKRGGLNEQFF
. 18 TRBJ1-4 TRBV15 . TGTGCCACCAGCAGAGCTCGATTGGGGCACAGAGTTAATGAAAAACTGTTTTTT CATSRARLGHRVNEKLFF
. 15 TRBJ2-2 TRBV4-1 . TGCGCCAGCAGCCAAGATCGGCCCCGACTTGGGGAGCTGTTTTTT CASSQDRPRLGELFF
TRBD1 16 TRBJ1-2 TRBV10-3 . TGTGCCATCAGTGAGTCGCTAACAGGGGGCGACTTTGGCTACACCTTC CAISESLTGGDFGYTF
. 12 TRBJ1-1 TRBV4-1 few TGCGCCAGCAGCCACGCACAGGGTGAAGCTTTCTTT CASSHAQGEAFF
TRBD2 13 TRBJ2-1 TRBV5-1 . TGCGCCAGCAGCGCTGGACTAGCGGAAGAGCAGTTCTTC CASSAGLAEEQFF
. 16 TRBJ1-1 TRBV5-1 few TGCGCCAGCAGTCCCGGGATATTAACCCCGGACACTGAAGCTTTCTTT CASSPGILTPDTEAFF
. 13 TRBJ2-7 TRBV4-1 . TGCGCCAGCAGCCAATTCGCAGGGTACGAGCAGTACTTC CASSQFAGYEQYF
. 14 TRBJ2-7 TRBV19 . TGTGCCAGTTCGATCAACCCACACTCCTACGAGCAGTACTTC CASSINPHSYEQYF
. 12 TRBJ2-3 TRBV29-1 . TGCAGCTCCAAGGGGGGCACAGATACGCAGTATTTT CSSKGGTDTQYF
. 13 TRBJ1-1 TRBV7-9 few TGTGCCAGCAGCTTCATCGGGGGCACTGAAGCTTTCTTT CASSFIGGTEAFF
. 16 TRBJ2-1 TRBV27 . TGTGCCAGCAGTTTTTGGGCCGACACCTCCTACAATGAGCAGTTCTTC CASSFWADTSYNEQFF
. 12 TRBJ1-2 TRBV11-2 . TGTGCCAGCCGCCAAACCGTCCCCCCACTCACCTTC CASRQTVPPLTF
. 14 TRBJ2-3 TRBV10-3 . TGTGCCATCAGTGAGGAGTACGTGCCAGATACGCAGTATTTT CAISEEYVPDTQYF
TRBD1 12 TRBJ2-5 TRBV6-6 few TGTGCCAGTCAGGACAGGAGGGAGACCCAGTACTTC CASQDRRETQYF
TRBD1 14 TRBJ1-1 TRBV2 . TGTGCCAGCGGTCTACAGGGGTTGGACACTGAAGCTTTCTTT CASGLQGLDTEAFF
. 14 TRBJ2-5 TRBV27 . TGTGCCAGCATTCAACCCACGGCGGGAGAGACCCAGTACTTC CASIQPTAGETQYF
TRBD2 17 TRBJ2-2 TRBV28 . TGTGCCAGCAGCTTGGGACTAGCGGGTCCGAACACCGGGGAGCTGTTTTTT CASSLGLAGPNTGELFF
TRBD1 15 TRBJ2-7 TRBV27 . TGTGCCAGCGGAAGGACAGGGCCTTTCTCCTACGAGCAGTACTTC CASGRTGPFSYEQYF
. 15 TRBJ1-5 TRBV27 once TGTGCCAGCAGTTTGGGAGGGTATAGCAATCAGCCCCAGCATTTT CASSLGGYSNQPQHF
. 14 TRBJ2-5 TRBV5-1 . TGCGCCAGCAGCTCCAATAATCTAGAGGAGACCCAGTACTTC CASSSNNLEETQYF
TRBD2 12 TRBJ2-7 TRBV29-1 once TGCAGCGTCCGGGACTACTCCTACGAGCAGTACTTC CSVRDYSYEQYF
. 16 TRBJ2-5 TRBV4-2 few TGTGCCAGCAGCCAAGCGGGAACGGGGAGCCAAGAGACCCAGTACTTC CASSQAGTGSQETQYF
TRBD1 13 TRBJ2-7 TRBV19 . TGTGCCAGTAGGAGACAGGGTGCCTACGAGCAGTACTTC CASRRQGAYEQYF
. 14 TRBJ2-3 TRBV2 once TGTGCCAGCAGTGAACGCCGGTTGGCAGATACGCAGTATTTT CASSERRLADTQYF
TRBD1 18 TRBJ1-2 TRBV4-2 . TGTGCCAGCAGCCAACAAACCGATGCCGGGACAGGACACTATGGCTACACCTTC CASSQQTDAGTGHYGYTF
. 15 TRBJ1-1 TRBV4-3 . TGCGCCAGCAGCCAAGATCGGGGGGGTGGCACTGAAGCTTTCTTT CASSQDRGGGTEAFF
TRBD1 15 TRBJ1-1 TRBV10-3 . TGTGCCATCAGACGATCGACAGGGACGAACACTGAAGCTTTCTTT CAIRRSTGTNTEAFF
. 14 TRBJ1-2 TRBV7-9 . TGTGCCAGCAGCTTGAGCCCGGGGAACTATGGCTACACCTTC CASSLSPGNYGYTF
. 15 TRBJ1-1 TRBV27 . TGTGCCAGCAGTTTATTGGGAGTAAGGAACACTGAAGCTTTCTTT CASSLLGVRNTEAFF
. 15 TRBJ1-4 TRBV30 . TGTGCCTGGAGTGTCGGTGGGCAGGGTGGTGAAAAACTGTTTTTT CAWSVGGQGGEKLFF
TRBD1 15 TRBJ2-7 TRBV7-9 . TGTGCCAGCAGCCCCGGGACAGTTAGCTCCTACGAGCAGTACTTC CASSPGTVSSYEQYF
TRBD2 13 TRBJ2-7 TRBV6-5 . TGTGCCAGCACCCCTCCGGGAGGGAGCGAGCAGTACTTC CASTPPGGSEQYF
TRBD2 17 TRBJ2-5 TRBV5-4 . TGTGCCAGCAGCTTGGCCGGGACTAGCGGGGGGGCACAGACCCAGTACTTC CASSLAGTSGGAQTQYF
TRBD2 16 TRBJ2-7 TRBV4-1 . TGCGCCAGCAGCCAAATGACTAGCGGGGGGACCTACGAGCAGTACTTC CASSQMTSGGTYEQYF
. 15 TRBJ2-5 TRBV4-1 . TGCGCCAGCAGCCAAGAGAGGGATAGCTGGGAGACCCAGTACTTC CASSQERDSWETQYF
. 13 TRBJ1-1 TRBV19 . TGTGCCAGTAGTATATCACTAGTCACTGAAGCTTTCTTT CASSISLVTEAFF
TRBD1 14 TRBJ1-2 TRBV10-3 . TGTGCCATCAGTGTGGCAGGGGGCGCGAGCGGCTACACCTTC CAISVAGGASGYTF
. 15 TRBJ2-1 TRBV10-1 once TGCGCCAGCAGTGAGTCTCCGAGCTCCTACAATGAGCAGTTCTTC CASSESPSSYNEQFF
. 14 TRBJ2-7 TRBV6-1 . TGTGCCAGCAGCCGCACTGAGCCTTACTACGAGCAGTACTTC CASSRTEPYYEQYF
. 13 TRBJ2-1 TRBV2 . TGTGCCAGCAGTGAGGCAGTGGGAGGTGAGCAGTTCTTC CASSEAVGGEQFF